Following are 30 T cell receptor beta chains from one sample sequenced in a study of shared T cell receptors in the human thymus. Sequencing used immunoSEQ multiplex PCR; TCRdb keeps in-frame clones, though not all of them. This table has under 850,000 clones, roughly 90% appearing once. The sample was also reused in another study, on human thymus T cells.

Sequenced: thymocytes. These receptors all stem from a boy in the first two years of life with a congenital heart defect.

This clone was seen only once. The chain carries TRBV2 and TRBJ2-2; D remains unclear. V lost 3 bases and J 3 bases, leaving 11 bases between the germline ends. CDR1 and CDR2 from the germline V gene are SNHLY and FYNNEI. This CDR3 spans 15 amino acids. The CDR3 coding sequence is TGTGCCAGCAGTGATTCGGTGCAGGACACCGGGGAGCTGTTTTTT. Encoded protein: CASSDSVQDTGELFF.

The gene calls are TRBV12-2 and TRBJ2-1; the DNA was not used to check the table's D call, TRBD2. TRBV12-2 is labeled a pseudogene. The length of the CDR3 is 18 residues. CDR3 bases: TGTGCAAGTCGCTTAGCATCGGGTGGGACTAGCTCCTACAATGAGCAGTTCTTC. Its translation is CASRLASGGTSSYNEQFF.

J is TRBJ2-7 and V is TRBV14; no clear D gene. The V end was cut by 0 bases, the J end by 3 bases, with 15 bases between. This CDR3 has 16 residues. Germline V gene data show CDR1 as SGHDN and CDR2 as FVKESK. The DNA for the CDR3 is TGTGCCAGCAGCCAAGATCCGTCTAGAGCGTTCTACGAGCAGTACTTC. Its protein product is CASSQDPSRAFYEQYF.

The gene calls are TRBV25-1 and TRBJ2-3; D gene unclear. CDR3 size: 12 residues. Germline CDR1 reads MGHDK; CDR2 reads SYGVNS. V lost 5 bases and J lost 4, with 7 bases in between. DNA for the CDR3: TGTGCCAGCAGTTCCTTCCCAGATACGCAGTATTTT. It yields the protein CASSSFPDTQYF. The whole variable domain, filled in from reference TRBV25-1 and TRBJ2-3, reads EADIYQTPRYLVIGTGKKITLECSQTMGHDKMYWYQQDPGMELHLIHYSYGVNSTEKGDLSSESTVSRIRTEHFPLTLESARPSHTSQYLCASSSFPDTQYFGPGTRLTVL.

This clone was seen just once. The rearrangement joins TRBV23-1 to TRBJ2-5, with D tentatively TRBD2 (5 bases). TRBV23-1 is an open reading frame whose function is uncertain. Trimming pared 0 bases from V and 3 bases from J, leaving 11 bases between. The CDR3 runs 15 residues. CDR3 coding DNA: TGCGCCAGCAGTCAATCGAGGGCAGAAGAAGAGACCCAGTACTTC. Translation gives CASSQSRAEEETQYF.

The chain has TRBV28 and TRBJ2-3; D might be TRBD1 (6 bases). The CDR3 has 15 residues. In germline, CDR1 is MDHEN, CDR2 SYDVKM. Trimming cost V 0 bases and J 3 bases, with 10 bases left between them. The CDR3 is CASSLWTGGTDTQYF. For the CDR3, the DNA is TGTGCCAGCAGTTTATGGACAGGTGGGACAGATACGCAGTATTTT.

J is TRBJ1-4 and V is TRBV2; TRBD1 agrees at 10 bases. This CDR3 has 17 residues. The germline V gene has CDR1 SNHLY and CDR2 FYNNEI. V lost 5 bases, J lost 5 bases, and 11 bases stayed unmatched. The CDR3 is CASSPSRQGASNEKLFF. CDR3 bases: TGTGCCAGCAGTCCCAGTCGACAGGGGGCATCCAATGAAAAACTGTTTTTT.

This clone showed up just a few times. The rearrangement joins TRBV29-1 to TRBJ2-1; 10 bases agree with TRBD2. Per germline, CDR1 SQVTM and CDR2 ANQGSEA. The CDR3 consists of 16 residues. The junction had 13 bases not matched to a gene; V was cut back by 4 bases and J by 7 bases. The CDR3 DNA is TGCAGCGTTGTCTGGAGCGGGAGGGCCTTAGAAAATGAGCAGTTCTTC. Protein sequence: CSVVWSGRALENEQFF.

The chain carries TRBV5-4 and TRBJ1-2, with 8 bases aligning to TRBD1. Germline trimming cut 4 bases from V and 7 bases from J; bases unmatched to any gene: 6. CDR1 SGHNT and CDR2 YYREEE come from the germline V gene (reference sequence). The CDR3 runs 13 residues. CDR3 in amino acids: CASSRTGKSGYTF. The CDR3, as DNA: TGTGCCAGCAGCCGGACAGGGAAAAGTGGCTACACCTTC.

CDR3 bases: TGTGCCAGCAGCCGTTGTCTAGCGGGAGGGCCCTCCGCAGACGAGCAGTACTTC. Translated: CASSRCLAGGPSADEQYF. The chain couples TRBV14 to TRBJ2-7; the match to TRBD2 covers 12 bases. V lost 4 bases, J lost 5 bases, and 15 bases stayed unmatched. Germline V gene lookup returns CDR1 SGHDN and CDR2 FVKESK. This CDR3 region has 18 residues.

The chain combines TRBV7-9 with TRBJ2-2; a weak D match, TRBD1 (5 bases). Per the germline V gene, CDR1 is SEHNR and CDR2 is FQNEAQ (reference sequence). The CDR3 totals 19 residues. The ends were cut back, 6 bases at V and 4 bases at J, with 27 bases in the middle. CDR3 sequence reads: CASSIKDDSENWGTGELFF. DNA for the CDR3: TGTGCCAGCAGTATAAAAGACGACAGCGAAAACTGGGGCACCGGGGAGCTGTTTTTT.

The gene calls are TRBV7-2 and TRBJ2-7; 7 bases map to TRBD1. Germline-derived CDR1 and CDR2 are SGHTA and FQGNSA. The CDR3 has 13 amino acids. The ends lost 5 bases at V and 2 bases at J; junction bases unmatched: 3. The CDR3 protein is CASSGQEAYEQYF. In DNA, the CDR3 is TGTGCCAGCAGCGGACAGGAGGCCTACGAGCAGTACTTC.

The chain uses TRBV5-1 and TRBJ2-3, with D uncertain. This CDR3 region has 15 residues. V lost 1 base, J lost 6 bases, and 15 bases lay in between. Germline assignment: CDR1 SGHRS and CDR2 YFSETQ. This CDR3 is CASSLYVTSRDTQYF. CDR3 DNA: TGCGCCAGCAGCTTGTATGTCACGTCCAGGGATACGCAGTATTTT.

The CDR3 here is CASSQGTGLPREQYF. In DNA form, the CDR3 reads TGCGCCAGCAGCCAAGGGACAGGATTACCTCGCGAGCAGTACTTC. V gene TRBV4-3 combines with J gene TRBJ2-7, with TRBD1 matching 7 bases. The germline V gene encodes CDR1 LGHNA and CDR2 YSLEER. Trimming removed 1 base from V and 6 bases from J; junction bases left unmatched: 9. The CDR3 has 15 amino acids.

This clone was found a few times. The chain carries TRBV19 and TRBJ1-1; TRBD1 agrees at 9 bases. CDR1 and CDR2 (germline): LNHDA, SQIVND (reference sequence). The V and J ends lost 5 bases and 4 bases, in that order; junction bases with no gene match: 8. The CDR3 contains 15 residues. The CDR3 protein is CASSPRTGEITEAFF. The CDR3 DNA follows: TGTGCCAGTAGTCCGAGGACAGGGGAGATCACTGAAGCTTTCTTT. Variable domain in full (rest from reference TRBV19 and TRBJ1-1): DGGITQSPKYLFRKEGQNVTLSCEQNLNHDAMYWYRQDPGQGLRLIYYSQIVNDFQKGDIAEGYSVSREKKESFPLTVTSAQKNPTAFYLCASSPRTGEITEAFFGQGTRLTVV.

The gene calls are TRBV27 and TRBJ2-5, with TRBD2 identical over 8 bases. The closer fit of TRBJ2-7 to the DNA end suggests the J call may be wrong. This CDR3 spans 15 amino acids. The germline V gene encodes CDR1 MNHEY and CDR2 SMNVEV (reference sequence). CDR3 sequence (DNA): TGTGCCAGCAGTTTCGGGCTAGCGGGCTCCTACGAGCAGTACTTC. Translating it yields CASSFGLAGSYEQYF.

The V and J genes are TRBV19 and TRBJ1-5, with TRBD1 matching over 7 bases. The germline V gene has CDR1 LNHDA and CDR2 SQIVND (reference sequence). Trimming removed 5 bases from V and 0 bases from J; junction bases left unmatched: 10. The CDR3 runs to 17 residues. The CDR3 region has the DNA TGTGCCAGTAGTCCCCGGACAGGATCATATAGCAATCAGCCCCAGCATTTT. Translating gives CASSPRTGSYSNQPQHF.

This chain links TRBV19 with TRBJ1-1, with 8 bases identical to TRBD1. This CDR3 has 12 residues. J gave up 11 bases and V 1 base, and 3 bases lay outside the gene matches. Germline CDR1 and CDR2: LNHDA and SQIVND (reference sequence). CDR3 sequence reads: CASSIGPGGAFF. The CDR3 DNA reads as TGTGCCAGTAGTATAGGGCCAGGGGGCGCTTTCTTT.

The V call is TRBV6-4, the J call TRBJ1-5; D perhaps matches TRBD1 (6 bases). The V end lost 0 bases, the J end lost 0 bases, and 24 bases lay between the germline ends. The CDR3 sequence is 21 residues long. Germline assignment: CDR1 MRHNA and CDR2 SNTAGT. DNA for the CDR3: TGTGCCAGCAGTGACTCCGTGAGAGTCGTTAGGGGGGACTATAGCAATCAGCCCCAGCATTTT. It yields the protein CASSDSVRVVRGDYSNQPQHF.

V and J are TRBV23-1 and TRBJ2-7; the match to TRBD1 covers 7 bases. TRBV23-1 is classed as an ORF, of uncertain function. V lost 0 bases and J lost 0; bases outside the gene matches: 2. The CDR3 is made up of 15 amino acids. This CDR3 is CASSQSTGDSYEQYF. The DNA for the CDR3 is TGCGCCAGCAGTCAATCAACAGGGGACTCCTACGAGCAGTACTTC.

V and J are TRBV28 and TRBJ2-7; weak D call: TRBD1 (7 bases). Per the germline V gene, CDR1 is MDHEN and CDR2 is SYDVKM. V was shortened by 4 bases and J by 6 bases, with 22 bases between the two germline ends. This CDR3 contains 16 residues. CDR3 protein: CASSYHDAGQMSEQYF. The CDR3 DNA reads as TGTGCCAGCAGTTACCACGACGCGGGACAGATGAGCGAGCAGTACTTC.

Notes on this clone: One end of the junction fails to match germline, which may point to a read error. The genes are TRBV10-2 and TRBJ1-1, with D perhaps matching TRBD1 (6 bases). The CDR3 is made up of 18 amino acids. Germline CDR1 is WSHSY and CDR2 is SAAADI. The CDR3, as DNA: TGCGCCAGCAGTGAGAAGGGACACCAGGAGAATTTAACCACTAAAGCTTTCTTT. Protein: CASSEKGHQENLTTKAFF.

The gene calls are TRBV2 and TRBJ2-7, with D possibly being TRBD1 (5 bases). Per the germline V gene, CDR1 is SNHLY and CDR2 is FYNNEI. CDR3 size: 14 residues. Deletions cut 1 base from V and 7 bases from J, with 14 bases between. The CDR3 region has the DNA TGTGCCAGCAGTGAAGGGGGCAGGGTGCGGGAGCAGTACTTC. This encodes CASSEGGRVREQYF.

The V and J genes are TRBV14 and TRBJ2-7; TRBD2 matches at 11 bases. The CDR3 is 15 amino acids. CDR1 is SGHDN, CDR2 FVKESK, per germline. V was clipped by 2 bases and J by 3 bases; unmatched bases: 3. The CDR3 DNA sequence: TGTGCCAGCAGCCAAATGACTAGCGGGATCTACGAGCAGTACTTC. Protein: CASSQMTSGIYEQYF.

The V gene is TRBV14, the J gene TRBJ2-3, with D uncertain. The CDR3 runs 12 residues. Germline CDR1 reads SGHDN; CDR2 reads FVKESK. The germline V and J ends were trimmed by 1 base and 5 bases, with 4 bases remaining between them. CDR3 residues: CASSQGKDTQYF. The CDR3 nucleotides read TGTGCCAGCAGCCAAGGTAAAGATACGCAGTATTTT. The complete variable domain, with remaining parts taken from reference TRBV14 and TRBJ2-3, reads EAGVTQFPSHSVIEKGQTVTLRCDPISGHDNLYWYRRVMGKEIKFLLHFVKESKQDESGMPNNRFLAERTGGTYSTLKVQPAELEDSGVYFCASSQGKDTQYFGPGTRLTVL.

In this sample, this clone turned up once. The chain combines TRBV6-1 with TRBJ2-7, with 12 bases lining up with TRBD2. The ends lost 4 bases at V and 5 bases at J; junction bases unmatched: 12. CDR1 and CDR2 (germline): MNHNS, SASEGT. CDR3 length equals 17 residues. In nucleotides, the CDR3 is TGTGCCAGCAGTGGACTAGCGGGAGACCTACCTATCCACGAGCAGTACTTC. Amino acids: CASSGLAGDLPIHEQYF.

V and J are TRBV6-1 and TRBJ2-4; 7 nucleotides line up with TRBD1. The CDR3 loop spans 14 amino acids. Germline values: CDR1 MNHNS, CDR2 SASEGT. V lost 6 bases, J lost 5 bases, and 7 bases stayed unmatched. The CDR3 is CASSTSGTENIQYF. Written as DNA, the CDR3 is TGTGCCAGCAGCACCTCCGGGACAGAAAACATTCAGTACTTC.

The chain uses TRBV28 and TRBJ2-5; TRBD2 agrees at 10 bases. V trimming: 6 bases; J trimming: 4 bases; junction bases outside the gene matches: 11. CDR3 length: 16 residues. Germline CDR1 reads MDHEN; CDR2 reads SYDVKM. The DNA of the CDR3 is TGTGCCAGCAGCCTTCACGTGAAGCGGGAGGGAGAGACCCAGTACTTC. Translation gives CASSLHVKREGETQYF. The full variable domain, its missing parts supplied by reference TRBV28 and TRBJ2-5, is DVKVTQSSRYLVKRTGEKVFLECVQDMDHENMFWYRQDPGLGLRLIYFSYDVKMKEKGDIPEGYSVSREKKERFSLILESASTNQTSMYLCASSLHVKREGETQYFGPGTRLLVL.

The chain recombines TRBV27 with TRBJ2-1, with D possibly TRBD2 on 6 matching bases. The CDR3 length is 16 residues. In germline, CDR1 is MNHEY, CDR2 SMNVEV (reference sequence). The V end was cut by 3 bases, the J end by 7 bases, with 19 bases between. CDR3 sequence (DNA): TGTGCCAGCAGTTTTAACCTGCGGGGTTTAAGGAATGAGCAGTTCTTC. Translated, it gives CASSFNLRGLRNEQFF.

The chain employs TRBV4-2 and TRBJ1-2; maybe TRBD1 (5 bases). The CDR3 totals 13 residues. Looked up from germline, CDR1 is LGHNA and CDR2 is YNFKEQ. Deletions cut 2 bases from V and 6 bases from J, with 10 bases between. CDR3 nucleotides: TGTGCCAGCAGCCAACCTGACAGAAATGGCTACACCTTC. Translating it yields CASSQPDRNGYTF.